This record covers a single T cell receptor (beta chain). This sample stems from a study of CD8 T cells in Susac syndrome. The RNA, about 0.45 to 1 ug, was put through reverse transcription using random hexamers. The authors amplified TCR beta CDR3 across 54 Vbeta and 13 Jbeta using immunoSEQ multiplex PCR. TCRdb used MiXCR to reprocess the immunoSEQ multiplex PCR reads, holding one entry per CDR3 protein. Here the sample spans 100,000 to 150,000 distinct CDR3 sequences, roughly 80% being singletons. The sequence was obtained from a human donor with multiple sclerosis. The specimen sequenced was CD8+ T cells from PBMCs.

CDR3 nucleotide sequence: TGTGCCAGCAGTTTGACAGGGGCCTTATATGGCTACACCTTC. Translation: CASSLTGALYGYTF. This chain connects TRBV27 to TRBJ1-2; 8 nucleotides align to TRBD1. Trimming took 3 bases from V and 5 from J; bases not matched to a gene: 5. Germline-derived CDR1 and CDR2 are MNHEY and SMNVEV (reference sequence). The CDR3 contains 14 residues.